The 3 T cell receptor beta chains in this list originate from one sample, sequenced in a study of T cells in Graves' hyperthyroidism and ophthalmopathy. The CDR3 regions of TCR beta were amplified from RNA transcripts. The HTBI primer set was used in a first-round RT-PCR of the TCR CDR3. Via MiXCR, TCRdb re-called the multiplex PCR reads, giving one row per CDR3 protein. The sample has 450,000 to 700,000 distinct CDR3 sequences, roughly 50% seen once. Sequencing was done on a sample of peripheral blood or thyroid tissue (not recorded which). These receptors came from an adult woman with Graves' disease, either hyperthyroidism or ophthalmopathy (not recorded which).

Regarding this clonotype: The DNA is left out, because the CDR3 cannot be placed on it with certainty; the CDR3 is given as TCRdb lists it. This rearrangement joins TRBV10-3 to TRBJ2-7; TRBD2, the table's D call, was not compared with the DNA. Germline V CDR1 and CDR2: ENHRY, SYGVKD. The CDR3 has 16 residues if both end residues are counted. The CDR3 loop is CAICSASEGGSYEQYF.

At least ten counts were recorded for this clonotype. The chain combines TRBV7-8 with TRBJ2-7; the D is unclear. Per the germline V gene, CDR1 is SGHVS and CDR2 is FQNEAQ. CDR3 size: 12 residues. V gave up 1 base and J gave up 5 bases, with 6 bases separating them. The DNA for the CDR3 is TGTGCCAGCAGCTTAGGGGCAGACGAGCAGTACTTC. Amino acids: CASSLGADEQYF.

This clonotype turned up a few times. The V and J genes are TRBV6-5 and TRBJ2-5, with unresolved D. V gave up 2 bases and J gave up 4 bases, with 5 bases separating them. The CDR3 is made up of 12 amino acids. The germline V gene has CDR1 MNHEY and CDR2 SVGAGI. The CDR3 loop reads CASSYKGETQYF. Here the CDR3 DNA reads TGTGCCAGCAGTTACAAGGGAGAGACCCAGTACTTC.